This T cell receptor (beta chain) was recorded in a study of blood T cell repertoires in COVID-19. This clone is a singleton in its sample. The data were produced by immunoSEQ multiplex PCR, yet TCRdb's version contains in-frame clones alone and is incomplete. The sample records approximately 200,000 clones, under 90% being singletons. The sequence derives from a person between 65 and 79 years old with COVID-19, enrolled during active disease. The sample was peripheral blood.

CDR3 sequence (DNA): TGTGCCAGCAGTTACCCGACAGGGAATCAGCCCCAGCATTTT. It yields the protein CASSYPTGNQPQHF. V gene TRBV6-6 combines with J gene TRBJ1-5; 7 positions match TRBD1. Per the germline V gene, CDR1 is MNHNY and CDR2 is SVGAGI (reference sequence). The CDR3 contains 14 residues. The junction had 2 bases not matched to a gene; V was cut back by 2 bases and J by 4 bases.